The 27 T cell receptor beta chains below come from one sample, sequenced in a study of T cells after yellow fever vaccination. Each CDR3 protein is one row after TCRdb ran MiXCR on the 5' RACE reads. In the table there are about 63,000 distinct CDR3 sequences, 6.5% to 9% of which are singletons. The sample consisted of CD8+ T cells sorted from PBMCs, taken 15 days after the yellow fever booster vaccination. These receptors were obtained from a man aged 25 to 45 who received the YFV17D yellow fever vaccine.

Ten or more counts support this clonotype. The rearrangement links TRBV11-2 to TRBJ1-2; possibly TRBD1 for D (5 bases). Germline V gene lookup returns CDR1 SGHAT and CDR2 FQNNGV. The CDR3 covers 13 residues. The germline V and J ends were trimmed by 3 bases and 3 bases, with 8 bases remaining between them. In DNA, the CDR3 is TGTGCCAGCAGCTTTGACAGCTACTATGGCTACACCTTC. It codes for CASSFDSYYGYTF.

This clonotype was found many times. The chain carries TRBV5-1 and TRBJ2-2, with unresolved D. Germline V gene data show CDR1 as SGHRS and CDR2 as YFSETQ. The CDR3 contains 12 residues. Between the trimmed V and J ends, which lost 0 bases and 7 bases, there was a span of 4 bases. CDR3 region: CASSLANGELFF. The DNA for the CDR3 is TGCGCCAGCAGCTTGGCGAACGGGGAGCTGTTTTTT.

This clonotype has a count of ten or more. This chain connects TRBV29-1 to TRBJ2-1; tentatively, D is TRBD1 (7 bases). Trimming took 8 bases from V and 8 from J, leaving 25 bases between them. The CDR3 extends over 15 amino acids. The germline CDR1 and CDR2 sequences are SQVTM and ANQGSEA. CDR3 sequence reads: CSTGGGGGLGDEQFF. Written as DNA, the CDR3 is TGCAGCACCGGGGGTGGAGGGGGCCTAGGCGATGAGCAGTTCTTC.

This clonotype was observed at least ten times. The CDR3, as DNA: TGTGCCAGCAGCTTAAGAGCGGACGCAACAGATACGCAGTATTTT. Encoded protein: CASSLRADATDTQYF. The rearrangement links TRBV7-3 to TRBJ2-3; possible D gene TRBD2, 5 bases. Deletions cut 1 base from V and 3 bases from J, with 11 bases between. CDR1 and CDR2 (germline): SGHTA, FQGTGA. This CDR3 is 15 amino acids long.

The chain carries TRBV7-6 and TRBJ2-1; a weak D match, TRBD2 (6 bases). The germline V and J ends were trimmed by 5 bases and 7 bases, with 24 bases remaining between them. The CDR3 has 17 residues. Germline CDR1 reads SGHVS; CDR2 reads FNYEAQ. The CDR3 DNA follows: TGTGCCAGCAGCCCAGTGGAGGGAGCGGTTCCTTATAATGAGCAGTTCTTC. Its translation is CASSPVEGAVPYNEQFF.

This clonotype was recorded many times. The chain recombines TRBV20-1 with TRBJ2-7; 13 bases fit TRBD2. V was clipped by 4 bases and J by 6 bases; unmatched bases: 6. Germline CDR1 is DFQATT and CDR2 is SNEGSKA (reference sequence). This CDR3 region has 14 residues. The CDR3 nucleotides read TGCAGTGCTAAAGGACTAGCGGGAGAGGTCGAGCAGTACTTC. This sequence encodes CSAKGLAGEVEQYF.

This clonotype was counted ten times or more. Its ends do not fully match the called genes, so a read error is possible. CDR3 sequence (DNA): TGTGCCAGCAGCATAGCGGGAGTGGGGGAGCAGTACTTC. This sequence encodes CASSIAGVGEQYF. The chain joins TRBV7-9 to TRBJ2-7; 9 nucleotides match TRBD2. Per germline, CDR1 SEHNR and CDR2 FQNEAQ (reference sequence). The CDR3 contains 13 residues.

This clonotype showed up many times. This rearrangement joins TRBV12-3 or TRBV12-4 to TRBJ1-1; TRBD1 agrees at 8 bases. The CDR3 length is 14 residues. V shed 6 bases, J shed 4 bases, and the junction held 7 bases outside the gene matches. The CDR3: CASSSGGAGTEAFF. The CDR3 DNA reads TGTGCCAGCAGCTCAGGGGGCGCGGGCACTGAAGCTTTCTTT.

This clonotype was found many times. The chain links TRBV29-1 to TRBJ2-5, with TRBD1 identical over 9 bases. V was pared by 6 bases and J by 2 bases, with 13 bases of the junction left unmatched. This CDR3 region has 16 residues. Germline V gene data show CDR1 as SQVTM and CDR2 as ANQGSEA. As DNA, the CDR3 is TGCAGCGTCCCCCCAGGGACAGGGAAGTCGCAAGAGACCCAGTACTTC. This codes for CSVPPGTGKSQETQYF. The variable domain in full, completed from reference TRBV29-1 and TRBJ2-5, reads SAVISQKPSRDICQRGTSLTIQCQVDSQVTMMFWYRQQPGQSLTLIATANQGSEATYESGFVIDKFPISRPNLTFSTLTVSNMSPEDSSIYLCSVPPGTGKSQETQYFGPGTRLLVL.

This clonotype was recorded at least ten times. The chain links TRBV11-2 to TRBJ2-5, with D perhaps TRBD1 (6 bases). V shed 1 base and J shed 5 bases, with 14 bases lying between them. Germline V gene lookup returns CDR1 SGHAT and CDR2 FQNNGV. The CDR3 has 15 amino acids. CDR3 nucleotides: TGTGCCAGCAGCTTAGGATTTGCTACAGGGGAGACCCAGTACTTC. This gives the protein CASSLGFATGETQYF.

On this clonotype: This may be a read error, as it is one base from a much larger clone. The CDR3, as DNA: TGTGCCAGCAGCCCCGAGACGGGGATGGGGTTTACCTTC. It translates to CASSPETGMGFTF. The V call is TRBV9, the J call TRBJ1-2; D is ambiguous. The CDR3 runs 13 residues. Germline CDR1 SGDLS, CDR2 YYNGEE. V lost 4 bases and J lost 14, with 21 bases in between. The full variable domain, rest sourced from reference TRBV9 and TRBJ1-2, is DSGVTQTPKHLITATGQRVTLRCSPRSGDLSVYWYQQSLDQGLQFLIQYYNGEERAKGNILERFSAQQFPDLHSELNLSSLELGDSALYFCASSPETGMGFTFGSGTRLTVV.

Comments on this clonotype: One base away lies a much larger clone, so this may be a sequencing read error. This chain links TRBV29-1 with TRBJ2-7; 10 positions agree with TRBD2. Germline V gene data show CDR1 as SQVTM and CDR2 as ANQGSEA. V was clipped by 0 bases and J by 2 bases; unmatched bases: 10. The CDR3 length is 17 residues. CDR3 sequence reads: CSVEEGTSEEGAYEQYF. CDR3 nucleotide sequence: TGCAGCGTTGAAGAGGGGACTAGCGAAGAGGGTGCCTACGAGCAGTACTTC.

This clonotype was counted a single time. A read error may explain this, as a much larger clone is one base away. The chain couples TRBV4-3 to TRBJ2-5, with TRBD2 as a possible D gene (5 bases). V was pared by 5 bases and J by 5 bases, with 12 bases between. The length of the CDR3 is 13 residues. Germline V CDR1 and CDR2: LGHNA, YSLEER. The CDR3 nucleotides read TGCGCCAGCAGCGAAGGGTGGGAGGAGACCCAGTACTTC. Its protein is CASSEGWEETQYF.

This clonotype was seen more than once but under ten times. J is TRBJ2-2 and V is TRBV29-1, with D possibly being TRBD2 (6 bases). CDR1 is SQVTM and CDR2 is ANQGSEA in the germline V gene. V was shortened by 4 bases and J by 0 bases, with 12 bases between the two germline ends. This CDR3 is built from 15 residues. CDR3 in DNA: TGCAGCGTTGGGGAGGAGGTCGCGAACACCGGGGAGCTGTTTTTT. Translation gives CSVGEEVANTGELFF.

Concerning this clonotype itself: A much larger clone lies a single base off, so this may be a read error. The final CDR3 position lacks the conserved phenylalanine or tryptophan, pointing to a likely read error. The rearrangement joins TRBV3-1 to TRBJ2-3; D may be TRBD1 or TRBD2 (5 bases each). CDR1 and CDR2 from the germline V gene are LGHDT and YNNKEL (reference sequence). V was pared by 4 bases and J by 1 base, with 15 bases between. The CDR3 covers 16 residues. CDR3 loop: CASSPGTQAGTDTQYL. The CDR3 coding sequence is TGTGCCAGCAGCCCCGGGACCCAGGCCGGCACAGATACGCAGTATCTT.

In this sample, this clonotype turned up many times. This chain connects TRBV19 to TRBJ2-1; TRBD1 or TRBD2 may be the D gene (5 bases each). Germline V gene sequence: CDR1 LNHDA, CDR2 SQIVND (reference sequence). The germline V and J ends were trimmed by 7 bases and 2 bases, with 12 bases remaining between them. CDR3 length: 14 amino acids. DNA of the CDR3: TGTGCCAGTACCCCGGGGCCTACCTACAATGAGCAGTTCTTC. It yields the protein CASTPGPTYNEQFF.

This clonotype is termed medium-sized. The chain has TRBV15 and TRBJ2-1, with D possibly matching TRBD1 (5 bases). The CDR3 has 16 amino acids. CDR1 and CDR2 from the germline V gene are LNHNV and YYDKDF (reference sequence). V lost 0 bases to trimming and J lost 7 bases, with 16 bases between them. CDR3 coding DNA: TGTGCCACCAGCAGAGATGTGGGGCTTGGATCGAATGAGCAGTTCTTC. It specifies CATSRDVGLGSNEQFF.

This clonotype has ten or more counts. This chain uses TRBV7-9 with TRBJ1-5; D remains ambiguous. Germline V lookup: CDR1 SEHNR, CDR2 FQNEAQ (reference sequence). The V gene lost 1 base and the J gene lost 6 bases, with 4 bases spanning the gap. The length of the CDR3 is 12 residues. CDR3 bases: TGTGCCAGCAGCTTAGGCGTTCAGCCCCAGCATTTT. Its protein product is CASSLGVQPQHF.

This clonotype was found a few times. This chain connects TRBV12-3 or TRBV12-4 to TRBJ1-2; the D gene is possibly TRBD1 (5 bases). Trimming removed 3 bases at V and 13 bases at J, with 18 bases between. The CDR3 is made up of 13 amino acids. CDR3 DNA sequence: TGTGCCAGCAGTTTGGCAGGGTTCCAAATTTGCACCTTC. Translation gives CASSLAGFQICTF.

This clonotype has more than one count but fewer than ten. The V and J genes are TRBV19 and TRBJ2-2; weak D call: TRBD1 (5 bases). V was trimmed by 5 bases and J by 3 bases, leaving 10 bases between them. This CDR3 is 14 amino acids long. Germline CDR1 reads LNHDA; CDR2 reads SQIVND (reference sequence). CDR3 in amino acids: CASSFSGHTGELFF. CDR3 nucleotide sequence: TGTGCCAGTAGTTTCTCAGGGCACACCGGGGAGCTGTTTTTT.

This clonotype was observed a few times. As DNA, the CDR3 is TGCGCCAGCAGCGCTGGCCAGACTAGCGGGAGGGCCGACGACGAGCAGTACTTC. It codes for CASSAGQTSGRADDEQYF. The chain combines TRBV5-1 with TRBJ2-7, with 14 nucleotides matching TRBD2. The germline CDR1 and CDR2 sequences are SGHRS and YFSETQ. The V and J ends lost 4 bases and 5 bases, in that order; junction bases with no gene match: 14. This CDR3 spans 18 amino acids.

This clonotype turned up a few times. This chain links TRBV30 with TRBJ2-1; D gene uncertain. Germline V gives CDR1 GTSNPN, CDR2 SVGIG (reference sequence). This CDR3 has 14 amino acids. V was cut by 1 base and J by 0 bases, with 7 bases left in between. The CDR3 sequence is CAWSGVSSYNEQFF. The CDR3 coding sequence is TGTGCCTGGAGTGGGGTAAGCTCCTACAATGAGCAGTTCTTC.

This clonotype has a count of ten or more. This rearrangement joins TRBV12-3 or TRBV12-4 to TRBJ2-5; D gene unclear. This CDR3 contains 15 residues. Trimming stripped 2 bases from V and 5 bases from J, with 15 bases between. The CDR3 DNA reads TGTGCCAGCAGTTTAAGAGGCGACAAAGGGGAGACCCAGTACTTC. Residues: CASSLRGDKGETQYF.

The sample holds many counts of this clonotype. In DNA form, the CDR3 reads TGCAGTGCTAGAGATGGCTATGGGGGGCTGAGCTCCTACAATGAGCAGTTCTTC. Amino acids: CSARDGYGGLSSYNEQFF. V usage is TRBV20-1 and J usage is TRBJ2-1, with D tentatively TRBD1 or TRBD2 (6 bases each). The CDR3 contains 18 residues. In germline, CDR1 is DFQATT, CDR2 SNEGSKA (reference sequence). V gave up 0 bases and J gave up 0 bases, with 18 bases separating them.

This clonotype was seen just once. With a much larger clone just one base away, this may be a read error. The rearrangement joins TRBV12-3 or TRBV12-4 to TRBJ2-7; D may be TRBD1 (6 bases). This CDR3 region has 14 residues. Between the trimmed V and J ends, which lost 8 bases and 2 bases, there was a span of 16 bases. CDR3 protein: CASGSADSTYEQYF. The CDR3 DNA is TGTGCCAGCGGCTCCGCGGACAGCACCTACGAGCAGTACTTC.

This clonotype was found many times. J is TRBJ2-3 and V is TRBV6-4; maybe TRBD2 (6 bases). Trimming stripped 2 bases from V and 3 bases from J, with 6 bases between. The CDR3 runs 13 residues. From germline, CDR1 is MRHNA and CDR2 SNTAGT. The CDR3 loop is CASSDRETDTQYF. CDR3 DNA: TGTGCCAGCAGTGACCGGGAGACAGATACGCAGTATTTT.

This rearrangement joins TRBV7-2 to TRBJ1-5; TRBD1 is a possible D gene (6 bases). CDR3 length: 14 residues. V was clipped by 5 bases and J by 6 bases, with 14 bases between them. Looked up from germline, CDR1 is SGHTA and CDR2 is FQGNSA. In nucleotides, the CDR3 is TGTGCCAGCAGCCGGACAGCCCAAATTCAGCCCCAGCATTTT. Its translation: CASSRTAQIQPQHF.